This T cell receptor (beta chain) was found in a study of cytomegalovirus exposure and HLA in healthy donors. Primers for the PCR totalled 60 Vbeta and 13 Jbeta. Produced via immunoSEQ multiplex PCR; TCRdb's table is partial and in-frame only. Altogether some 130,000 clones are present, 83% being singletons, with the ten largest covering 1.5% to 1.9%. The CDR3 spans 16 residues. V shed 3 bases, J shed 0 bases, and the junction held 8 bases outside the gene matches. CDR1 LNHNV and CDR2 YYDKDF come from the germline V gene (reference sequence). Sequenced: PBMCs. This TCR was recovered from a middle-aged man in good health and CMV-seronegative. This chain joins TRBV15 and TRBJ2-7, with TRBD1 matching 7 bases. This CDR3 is CATSRGIQGPSYEQYF. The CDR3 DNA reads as TGTGCCACCAGCAGGGGGATACAGGGGCCCTCCTACGAGCAGTACTTC.